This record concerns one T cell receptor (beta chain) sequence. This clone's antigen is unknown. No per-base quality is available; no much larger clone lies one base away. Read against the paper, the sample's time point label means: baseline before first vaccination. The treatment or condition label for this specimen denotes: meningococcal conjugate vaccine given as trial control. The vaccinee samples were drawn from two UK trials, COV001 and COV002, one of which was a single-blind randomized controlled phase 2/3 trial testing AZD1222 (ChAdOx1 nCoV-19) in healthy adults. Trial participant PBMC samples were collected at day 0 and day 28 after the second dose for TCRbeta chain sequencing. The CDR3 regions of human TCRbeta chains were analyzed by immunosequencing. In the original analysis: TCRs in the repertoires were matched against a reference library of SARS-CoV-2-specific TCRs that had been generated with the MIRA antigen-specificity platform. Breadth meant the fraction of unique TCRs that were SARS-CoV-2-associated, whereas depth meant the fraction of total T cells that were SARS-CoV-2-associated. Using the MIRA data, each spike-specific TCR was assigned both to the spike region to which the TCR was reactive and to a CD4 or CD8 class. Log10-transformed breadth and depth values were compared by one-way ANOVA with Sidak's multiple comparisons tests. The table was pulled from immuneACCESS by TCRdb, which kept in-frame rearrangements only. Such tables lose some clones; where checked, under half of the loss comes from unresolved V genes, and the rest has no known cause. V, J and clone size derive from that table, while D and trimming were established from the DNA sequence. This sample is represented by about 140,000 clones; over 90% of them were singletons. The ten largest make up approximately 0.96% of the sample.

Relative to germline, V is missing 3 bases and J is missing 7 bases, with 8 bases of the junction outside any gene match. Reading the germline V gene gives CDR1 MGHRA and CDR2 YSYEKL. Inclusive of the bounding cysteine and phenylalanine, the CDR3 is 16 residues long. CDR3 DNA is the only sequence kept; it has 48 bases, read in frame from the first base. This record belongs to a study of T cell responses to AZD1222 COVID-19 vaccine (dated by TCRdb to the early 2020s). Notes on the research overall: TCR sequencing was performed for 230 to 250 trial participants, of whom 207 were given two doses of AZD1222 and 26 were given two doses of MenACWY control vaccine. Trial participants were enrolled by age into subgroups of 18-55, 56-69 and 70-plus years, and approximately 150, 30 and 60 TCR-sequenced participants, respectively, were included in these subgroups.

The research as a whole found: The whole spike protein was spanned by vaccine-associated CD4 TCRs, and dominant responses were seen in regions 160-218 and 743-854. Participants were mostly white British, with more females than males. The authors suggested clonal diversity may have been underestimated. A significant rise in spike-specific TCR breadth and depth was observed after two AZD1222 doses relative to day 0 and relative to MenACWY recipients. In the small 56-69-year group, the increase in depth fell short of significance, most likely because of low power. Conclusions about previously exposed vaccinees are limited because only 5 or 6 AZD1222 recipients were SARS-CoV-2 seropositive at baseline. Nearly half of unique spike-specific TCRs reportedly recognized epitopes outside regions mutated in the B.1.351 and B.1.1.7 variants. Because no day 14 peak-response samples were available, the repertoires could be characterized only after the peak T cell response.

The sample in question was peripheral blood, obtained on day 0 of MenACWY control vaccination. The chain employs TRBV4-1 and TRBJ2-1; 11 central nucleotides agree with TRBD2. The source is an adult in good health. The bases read TGCGCCAGCAGCCACGTACTAGCGGGAGTTAATAATGAGCAGTTCTTC. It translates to CASSHVLAGVNNEQFF.